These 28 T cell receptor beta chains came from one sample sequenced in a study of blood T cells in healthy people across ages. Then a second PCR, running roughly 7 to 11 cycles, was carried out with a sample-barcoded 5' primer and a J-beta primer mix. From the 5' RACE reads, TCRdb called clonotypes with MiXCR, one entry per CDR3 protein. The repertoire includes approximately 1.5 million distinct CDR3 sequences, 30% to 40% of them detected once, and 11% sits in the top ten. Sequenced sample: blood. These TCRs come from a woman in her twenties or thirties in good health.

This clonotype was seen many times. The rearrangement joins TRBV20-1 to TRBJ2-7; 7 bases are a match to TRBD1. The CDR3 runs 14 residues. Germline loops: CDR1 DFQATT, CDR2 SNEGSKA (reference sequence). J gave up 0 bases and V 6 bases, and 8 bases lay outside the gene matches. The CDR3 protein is CSANPGTDSYEQYF. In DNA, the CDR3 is TGCAGTGCGAATCCCGGGACAGACTCCTACGAGCAGTACTTC.

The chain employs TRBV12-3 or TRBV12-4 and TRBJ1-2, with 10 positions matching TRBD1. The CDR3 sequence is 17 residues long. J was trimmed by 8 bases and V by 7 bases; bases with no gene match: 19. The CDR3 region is CASNPLGQGIRLGGYTF. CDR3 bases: TGTGCCAGCAACCCACTGGGACAGGGGATCAGGTTAGGCGGCTACACCTTC.

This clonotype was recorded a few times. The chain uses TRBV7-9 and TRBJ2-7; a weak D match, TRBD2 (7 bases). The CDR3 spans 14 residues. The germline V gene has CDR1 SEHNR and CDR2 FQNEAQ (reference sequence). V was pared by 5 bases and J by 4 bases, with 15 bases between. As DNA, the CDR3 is TGTGCCAGCAGCCGGCGCGGGGGCTTGTACGAGCAGTACTTC. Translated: CASSRRGGLYEQYF.

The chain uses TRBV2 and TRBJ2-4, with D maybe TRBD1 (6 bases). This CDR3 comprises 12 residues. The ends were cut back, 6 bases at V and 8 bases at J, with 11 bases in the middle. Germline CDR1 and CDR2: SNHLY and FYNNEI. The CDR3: CASRGASDIQYF. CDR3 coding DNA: TGTGCCAGCAGGGGGGCTTCAGACATTCAGTACTTC. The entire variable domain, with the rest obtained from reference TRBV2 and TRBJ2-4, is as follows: EPEVTQTPSHQVTQMGQEVILRCVPISNHLYFYWYRQILGQKVEFLVSFYNNEISEKSEIFDDQFSVERPDGSNFTLKIRSTKLEDSAMYFCASRGASDIQYFGAGTRLSVL.

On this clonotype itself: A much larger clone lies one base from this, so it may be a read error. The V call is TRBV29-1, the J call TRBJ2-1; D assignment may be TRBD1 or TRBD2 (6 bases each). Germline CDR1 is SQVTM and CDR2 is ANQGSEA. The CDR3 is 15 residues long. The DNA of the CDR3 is TGCAGCGTTGTCATCGGGGGCAGCTCCTACGATGAGCAGTTCTTC. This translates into CSVVIGGSSYDEQFF.

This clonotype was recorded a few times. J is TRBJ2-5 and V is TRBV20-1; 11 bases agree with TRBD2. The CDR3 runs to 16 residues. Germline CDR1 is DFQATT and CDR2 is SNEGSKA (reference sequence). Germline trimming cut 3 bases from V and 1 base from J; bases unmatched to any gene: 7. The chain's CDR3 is CSARSRLAGPQETQYF. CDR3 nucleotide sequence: TGCAGTGCTAGGTCGAGACTAGCGGGGCCCCAAGAGACCCAGTACTTC.

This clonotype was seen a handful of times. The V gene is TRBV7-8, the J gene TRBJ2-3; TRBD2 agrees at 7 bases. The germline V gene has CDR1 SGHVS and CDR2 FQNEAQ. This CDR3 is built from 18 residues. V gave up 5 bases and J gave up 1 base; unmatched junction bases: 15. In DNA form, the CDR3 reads TGTGCCAGCAGCGACTTTTCGACTAGCTTCTCTGGCACAGATACGCAGTATTTT. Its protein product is CASSDFSTSFSGTDTQYF.

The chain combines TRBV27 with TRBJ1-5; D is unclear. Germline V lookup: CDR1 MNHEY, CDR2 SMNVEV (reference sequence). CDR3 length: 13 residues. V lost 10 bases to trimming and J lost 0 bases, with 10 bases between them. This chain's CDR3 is CANASYSNQPQHF. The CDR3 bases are TGTGCCAACGCTAGTTATAGCAATCAGCCCCAGCATTTT.

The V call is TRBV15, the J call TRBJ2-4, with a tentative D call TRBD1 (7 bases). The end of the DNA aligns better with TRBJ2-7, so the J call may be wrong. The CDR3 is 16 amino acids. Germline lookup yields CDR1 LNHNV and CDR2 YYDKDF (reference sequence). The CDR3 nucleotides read TGTGCCACCAGCAGAGATTTTTCAGGGGGGCCCTACGAGCAGTACTTC. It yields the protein CATSRDFSGGPYEQYF.

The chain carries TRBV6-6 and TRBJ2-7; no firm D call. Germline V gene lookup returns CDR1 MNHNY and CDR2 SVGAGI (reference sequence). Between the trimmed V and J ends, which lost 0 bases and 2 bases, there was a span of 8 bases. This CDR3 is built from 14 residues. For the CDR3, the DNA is TGTGCCAGCAGTTACTCTTGGGGAACCTACGAGCAGTACTTC. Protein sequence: CASSYSWGTYEQYF.

CDR3 nucleotide sequence: TGCGCCAGCAGCAAAACGCTAGCGGGAGGTTCGTACAATGAGCAGTTCTTC. Its translation is CASSKTLAGGSYNEQFF. The chain combines TRBV5-1 with TRBJ2-1; 11 nucleotides line up with TRBD2. V lost 4 bases and J lost 4; bases outside the gene matches: 10. Germline CDR1 SGHRS, CDR2 YFSETQ. This CDR3 is 17 amino acids long.

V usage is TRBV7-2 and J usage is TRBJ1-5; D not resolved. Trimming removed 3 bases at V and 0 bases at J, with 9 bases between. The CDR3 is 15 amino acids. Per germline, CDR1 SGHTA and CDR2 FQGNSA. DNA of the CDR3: TGTGCCAGCAGCTTGGAGAGACTTAGCAATCAGCCCCAGCATTTT. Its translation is CASSLERLSNQPQHF.

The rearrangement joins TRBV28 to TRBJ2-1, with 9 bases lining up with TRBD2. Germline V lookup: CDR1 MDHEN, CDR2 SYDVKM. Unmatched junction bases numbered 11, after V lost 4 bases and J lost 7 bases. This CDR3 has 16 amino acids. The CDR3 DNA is TGTGCCAGCAGTTCGTTAGCGGGGGCTCTTCGGAATGAGCAGTTCTTC. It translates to CASSSLAGALRNEQFF.

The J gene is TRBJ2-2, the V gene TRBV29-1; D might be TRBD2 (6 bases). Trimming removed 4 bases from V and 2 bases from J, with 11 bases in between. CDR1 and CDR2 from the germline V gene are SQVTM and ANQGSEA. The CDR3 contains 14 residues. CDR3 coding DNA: TGCAGCGTTGCCACTAGCCCCAACACCGGGGAGCTGTTTTTT. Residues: CSVATSPNTGELFF.

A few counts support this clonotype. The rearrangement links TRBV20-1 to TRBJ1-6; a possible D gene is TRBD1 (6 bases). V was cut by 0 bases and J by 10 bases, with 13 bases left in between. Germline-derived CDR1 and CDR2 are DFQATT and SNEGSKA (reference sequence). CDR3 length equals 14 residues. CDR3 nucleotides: TGCAGTGCTAGAGACTCTAACAGGGCGTCACCCCTCCACTTT. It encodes CSARDSNRASPLHF.

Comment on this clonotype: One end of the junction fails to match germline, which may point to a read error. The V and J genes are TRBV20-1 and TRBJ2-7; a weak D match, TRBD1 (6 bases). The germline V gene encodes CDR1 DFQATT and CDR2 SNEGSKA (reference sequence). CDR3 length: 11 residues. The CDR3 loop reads CRAKQGYEQYF. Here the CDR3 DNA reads TGCAGGGCTAAACAGGGTTACGAGCAGTACTTC.

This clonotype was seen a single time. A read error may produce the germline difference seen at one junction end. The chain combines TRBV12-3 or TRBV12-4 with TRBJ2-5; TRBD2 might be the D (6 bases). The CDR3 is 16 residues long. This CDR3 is CTSRARGGGDQETQYF. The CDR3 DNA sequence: TGTACCAGCAGGGCTCGGGGCGGAGGGGACCAAGAGACCCAGTACTTC.

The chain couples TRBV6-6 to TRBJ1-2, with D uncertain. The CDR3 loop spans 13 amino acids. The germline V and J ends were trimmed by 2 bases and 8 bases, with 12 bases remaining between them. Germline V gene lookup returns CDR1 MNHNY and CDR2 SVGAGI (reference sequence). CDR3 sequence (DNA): TGTGCCAGCAGTTACCCGTGGGATGGGGGCTACACCTTC. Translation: CASSYPWDGGYTF.

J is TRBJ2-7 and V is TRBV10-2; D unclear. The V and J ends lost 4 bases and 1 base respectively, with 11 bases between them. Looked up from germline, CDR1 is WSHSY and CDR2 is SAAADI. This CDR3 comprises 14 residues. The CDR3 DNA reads TGCGCCAGCAGTGCACAAGGAACATCCTACGAGCAGTACTTC. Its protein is CASSAQGTSYEQYF.

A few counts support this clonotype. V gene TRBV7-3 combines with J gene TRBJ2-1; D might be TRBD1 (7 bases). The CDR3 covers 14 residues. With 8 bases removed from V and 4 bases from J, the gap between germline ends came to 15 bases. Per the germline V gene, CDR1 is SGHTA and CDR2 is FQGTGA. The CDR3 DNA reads TGTGCCAGCGGGGCGGGACAGAAATACAATGAGCAGTTCTTC. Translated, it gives CASGAGQKYNEQFF.

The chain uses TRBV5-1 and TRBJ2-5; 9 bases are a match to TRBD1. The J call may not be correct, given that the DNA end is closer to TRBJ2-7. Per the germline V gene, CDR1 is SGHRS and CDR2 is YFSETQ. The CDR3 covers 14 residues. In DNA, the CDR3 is TGCGCCAGCAGCCGGAGGGACAGGGAAGACGAGCAGTACTTC. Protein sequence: CASSRRDREDEQYF.

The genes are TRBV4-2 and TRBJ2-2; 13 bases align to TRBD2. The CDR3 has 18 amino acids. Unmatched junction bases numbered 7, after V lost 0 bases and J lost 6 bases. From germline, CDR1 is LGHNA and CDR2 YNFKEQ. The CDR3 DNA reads TGTGCCAGCAGCCAAGATCCCCGGACTAGCGGGAGATCCGGGGAGCTGTTTTTT. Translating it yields CASSQDPRTSGRSGELFF.

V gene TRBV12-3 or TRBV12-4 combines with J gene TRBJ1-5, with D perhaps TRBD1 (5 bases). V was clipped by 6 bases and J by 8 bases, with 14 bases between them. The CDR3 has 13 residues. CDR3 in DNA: TGTGCCAGCAGCACGGGGCCTACTAAGCCCCAGCATTTT. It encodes CASSTGPTKPQHF.

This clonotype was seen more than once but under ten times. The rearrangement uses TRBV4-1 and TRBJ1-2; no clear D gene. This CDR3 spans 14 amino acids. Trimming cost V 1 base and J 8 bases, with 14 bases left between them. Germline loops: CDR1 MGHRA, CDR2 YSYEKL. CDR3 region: CASSQVWVREGYTF. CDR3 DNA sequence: TGCGCCAGCAGCCAAGTCTGGGTGCGGGAAGGCTACACCTTC.

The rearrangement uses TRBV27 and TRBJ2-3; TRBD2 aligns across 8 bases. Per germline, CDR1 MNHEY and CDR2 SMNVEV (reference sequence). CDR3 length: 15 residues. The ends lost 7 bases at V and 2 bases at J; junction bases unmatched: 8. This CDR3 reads CASMYPAGVTDTQYF. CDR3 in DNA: TGTGCCAGCATGTATCCAGCGGGGGTCACAGATACGCAGTATTTT.

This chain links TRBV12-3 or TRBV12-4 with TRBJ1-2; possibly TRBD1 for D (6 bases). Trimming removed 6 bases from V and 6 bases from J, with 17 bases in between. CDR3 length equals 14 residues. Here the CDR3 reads CASSPHAGADGYTF. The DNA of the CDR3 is TGTGCCAGCAGCCCCCATGCGGGGGCGGATGGCTACACCTTC.

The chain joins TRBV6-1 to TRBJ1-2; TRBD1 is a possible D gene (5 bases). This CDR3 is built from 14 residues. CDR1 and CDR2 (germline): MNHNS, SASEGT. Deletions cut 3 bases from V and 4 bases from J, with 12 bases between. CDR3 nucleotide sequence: TGTGCCAGCAGTGATGGTTGGGACGGCTATGGCTACACCTTC. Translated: CASSDGWDGYGYTF.

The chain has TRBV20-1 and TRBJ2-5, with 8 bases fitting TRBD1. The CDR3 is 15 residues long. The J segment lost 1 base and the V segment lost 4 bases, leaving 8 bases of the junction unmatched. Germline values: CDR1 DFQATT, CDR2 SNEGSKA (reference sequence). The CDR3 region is CSATSPDRAQETQYF. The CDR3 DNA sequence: TGCAGTGCTACAAGCCCGGACAGGGCCCAAGAGACCCAGTACTTC.